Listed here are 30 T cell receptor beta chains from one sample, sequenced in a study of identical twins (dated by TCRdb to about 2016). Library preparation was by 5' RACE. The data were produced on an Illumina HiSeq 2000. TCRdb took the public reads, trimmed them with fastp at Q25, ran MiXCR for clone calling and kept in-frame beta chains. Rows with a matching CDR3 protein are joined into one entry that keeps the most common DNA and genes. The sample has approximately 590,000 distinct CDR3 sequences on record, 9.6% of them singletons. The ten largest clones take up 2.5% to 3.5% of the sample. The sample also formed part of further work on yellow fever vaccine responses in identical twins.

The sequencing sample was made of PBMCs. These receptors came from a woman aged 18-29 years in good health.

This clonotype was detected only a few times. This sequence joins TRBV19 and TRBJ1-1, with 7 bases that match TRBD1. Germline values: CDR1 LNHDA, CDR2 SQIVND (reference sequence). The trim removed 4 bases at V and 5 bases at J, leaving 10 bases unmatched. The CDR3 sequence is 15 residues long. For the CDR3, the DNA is TGTGCCAGTAGTACACGACAGGGAGCGGTTACTGAAGCTTTCTTT. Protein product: CASSTRQGAVTEAFF.

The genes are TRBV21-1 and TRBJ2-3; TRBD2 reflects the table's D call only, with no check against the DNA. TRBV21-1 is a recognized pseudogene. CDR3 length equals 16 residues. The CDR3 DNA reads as TGTGCCAGCAGCAAAGGGGCTAGCGTGAGCACAGATACGCAGTATTTT. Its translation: CASSKGASVSTDTQYF.

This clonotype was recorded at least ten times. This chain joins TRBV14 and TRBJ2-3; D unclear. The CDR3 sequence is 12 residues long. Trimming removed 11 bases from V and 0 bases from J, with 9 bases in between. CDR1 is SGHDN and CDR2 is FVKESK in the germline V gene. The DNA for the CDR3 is TGTGCCGGCGAAGCTAGCACAGATACGCAGTATTTT. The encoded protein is CAGEASTDTQYF.

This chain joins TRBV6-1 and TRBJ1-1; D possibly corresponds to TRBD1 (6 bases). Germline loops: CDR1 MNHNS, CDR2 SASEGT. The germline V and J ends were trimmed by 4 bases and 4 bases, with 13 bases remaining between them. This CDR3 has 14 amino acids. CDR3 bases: TGTGCCAGCAGTGGAGGGGGTAGTGGCACTGAAGCTTTCTTT. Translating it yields CASSGGGSGTEAFF.

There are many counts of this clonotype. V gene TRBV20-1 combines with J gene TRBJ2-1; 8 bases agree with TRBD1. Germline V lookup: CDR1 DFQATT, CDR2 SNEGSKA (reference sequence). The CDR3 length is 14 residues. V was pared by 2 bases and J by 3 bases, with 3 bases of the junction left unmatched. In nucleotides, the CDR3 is TGCAGTGCTAGACGGACAGGGAACTACAATGAGCAGTTCTTC. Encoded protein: CSARRTGNYNEQFF.

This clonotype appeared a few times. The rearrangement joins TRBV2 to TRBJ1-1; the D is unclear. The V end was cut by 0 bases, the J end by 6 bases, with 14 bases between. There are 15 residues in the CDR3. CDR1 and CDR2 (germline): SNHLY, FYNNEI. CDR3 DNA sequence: TGTGCCAGCAGTGAAGCTGGGATAGGCGTCGCTGAAGCTTTCTTT. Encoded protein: CASSEAGIGVAEAFF.

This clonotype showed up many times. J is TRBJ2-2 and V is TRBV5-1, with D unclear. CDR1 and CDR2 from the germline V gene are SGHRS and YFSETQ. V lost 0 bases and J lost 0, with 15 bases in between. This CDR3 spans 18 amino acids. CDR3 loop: CASSLASDAPANTGELFF. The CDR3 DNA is TGCGCCAGCAGCTTGGCCTCGGACGCGCCTGCGAACACCGGGGAGCTGTTTTTT.

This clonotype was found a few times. The CDR3: CASSYNGGQDSYNEQFF. Here the CDR3 DNA reads TGTGCCAGCAGTTACAACGGGGGACAGGATTCCTACAATGAGCAGTTCTTC. The V call is TRBV6-5, the J call TRBJ2-1; 8 bases are a match to TRBD1. Germline values: CDR1 MNHEY, CDR2 SVGAGI. The trim removed 2 bases at V and 1 base at J, leaving 7 bases unmatched. This CDR3 region has 17 residues.

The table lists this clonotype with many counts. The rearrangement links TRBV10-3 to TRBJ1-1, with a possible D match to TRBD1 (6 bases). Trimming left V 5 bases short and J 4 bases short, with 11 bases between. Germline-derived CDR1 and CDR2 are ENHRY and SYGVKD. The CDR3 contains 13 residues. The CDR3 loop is CAISQRGATEAFF. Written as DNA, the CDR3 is TGTGCCATCAGTCAACGGGGGGCCACTGAAGCTTTCTTT.

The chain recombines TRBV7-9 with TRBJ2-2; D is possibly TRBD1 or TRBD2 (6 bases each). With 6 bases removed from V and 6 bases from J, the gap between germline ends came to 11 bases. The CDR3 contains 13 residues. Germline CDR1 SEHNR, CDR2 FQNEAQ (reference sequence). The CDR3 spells CASSPGAPGELFF. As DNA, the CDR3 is TGTGCCAGCAGTCCGGGGGCGCCCGGGGAGCTGTTTTTT.

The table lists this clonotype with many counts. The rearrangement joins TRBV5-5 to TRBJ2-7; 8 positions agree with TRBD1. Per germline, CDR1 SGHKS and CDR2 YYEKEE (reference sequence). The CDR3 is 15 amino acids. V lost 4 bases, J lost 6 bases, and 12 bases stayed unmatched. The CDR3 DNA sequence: TGTGCCAGCAGCGGTACAGGGGGGACAACCTCCGAGCAGTACTTC. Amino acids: CASSGTGGTTSEQYF.

CDR3 amino acids: CASSLYTLGQKIEQFF. The CDR3 nucleotides are TGTGCCAGCAGCCTATACACCTTGGGACAAAAAATTGAGCAGTTCTTC. The chain couples TRBV7-9 to TRBJ2-1; D might be TRBD1 (6 bases). CDR3 length: 16 amino acids. Germline V gene sequence: CDR1 SEHNR, CDR2 FQNEAQ (reference sequence). V was trimmed by 5 bases and J by 9 bases, leaving 23 bases between them.

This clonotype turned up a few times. Here the CDR3 DNA reads TGCAGTGCTAGAGATAGGGGCACCCACACTGAAGCTTTCTTT. Protein sequence: CSARDRGTHTEAFF. This chain uses TRBV20-1 with TRBJ1-1, with D maybe TRBD1 (5 bases). This CDR3 contains 14 residues. V was cut by 0 bases and J by 3 bases, with 11 bases left in between. Germline CDR1 and CDR2: DFQATT and SNEGSKA (reference sequence).

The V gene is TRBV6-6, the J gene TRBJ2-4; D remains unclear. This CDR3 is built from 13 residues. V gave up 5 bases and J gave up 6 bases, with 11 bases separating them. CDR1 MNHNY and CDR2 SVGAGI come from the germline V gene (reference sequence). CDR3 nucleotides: TGTGCCAGCAGTAGAGGCCGGCTAAACATTCAGTACTTC. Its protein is CASSRGRLNIQYF.

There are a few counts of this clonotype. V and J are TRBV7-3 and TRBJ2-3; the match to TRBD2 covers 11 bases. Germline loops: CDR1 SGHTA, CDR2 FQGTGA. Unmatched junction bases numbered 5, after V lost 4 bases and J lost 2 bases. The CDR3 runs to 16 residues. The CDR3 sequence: CASSSASGGPTDTQYF. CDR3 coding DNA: TGTGCCAGCAGCTCCGCTAGCGGGGGGCCCACAGATACGCAGTATTTT.

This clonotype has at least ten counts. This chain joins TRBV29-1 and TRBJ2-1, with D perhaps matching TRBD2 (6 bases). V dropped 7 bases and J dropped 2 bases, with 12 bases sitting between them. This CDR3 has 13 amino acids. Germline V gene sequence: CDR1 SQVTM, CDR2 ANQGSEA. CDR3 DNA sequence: TGCAGCGGTAGCGGTTCAACCTACAATGAGCAGTTCTTC. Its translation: CSGSGSTYNEQFF.

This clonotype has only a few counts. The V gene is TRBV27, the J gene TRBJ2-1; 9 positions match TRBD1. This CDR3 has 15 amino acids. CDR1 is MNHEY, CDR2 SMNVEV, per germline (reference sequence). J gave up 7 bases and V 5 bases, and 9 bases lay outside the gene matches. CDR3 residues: CASSGDRVRGNEQFF. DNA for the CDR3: TGTGCCAGCAGTGGGGACAGGGTAAGAGGGAATGAGCAGTTCTTC.

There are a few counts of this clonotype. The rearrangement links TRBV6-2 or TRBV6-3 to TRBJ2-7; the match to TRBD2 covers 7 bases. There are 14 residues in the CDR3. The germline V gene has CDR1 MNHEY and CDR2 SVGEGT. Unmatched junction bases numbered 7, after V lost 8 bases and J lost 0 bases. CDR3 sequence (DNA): TGTGCCAGCCGACGTGCTAGCGGCTCCTACGAGCAGTACTTC. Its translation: CASRRASGSYEQYF.

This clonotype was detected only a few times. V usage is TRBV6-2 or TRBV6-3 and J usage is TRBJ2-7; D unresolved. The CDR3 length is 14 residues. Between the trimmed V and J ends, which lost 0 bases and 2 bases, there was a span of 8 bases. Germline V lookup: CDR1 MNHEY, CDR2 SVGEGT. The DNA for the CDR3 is TGTGCCAGCAGTTACTCTGGAGTAACCTACGAGCAGTACTTC. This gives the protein CASSYSGVTYEQYF.

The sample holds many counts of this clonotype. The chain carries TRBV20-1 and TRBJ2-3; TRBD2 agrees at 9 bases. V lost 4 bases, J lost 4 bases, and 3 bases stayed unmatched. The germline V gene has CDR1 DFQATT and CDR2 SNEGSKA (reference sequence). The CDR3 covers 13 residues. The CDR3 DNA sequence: TGCAGTGCTAATAGCGGGAGTGCAGATACGCAGTATTTT. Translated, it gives CSANSGSADTQYF.

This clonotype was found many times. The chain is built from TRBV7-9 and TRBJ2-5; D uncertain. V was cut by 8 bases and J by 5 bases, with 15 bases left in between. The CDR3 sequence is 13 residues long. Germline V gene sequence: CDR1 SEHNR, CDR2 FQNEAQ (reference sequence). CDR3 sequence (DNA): TGTGCCAGCCGACTGGGTAATGGGGAGACCCAGTACTTC. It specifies CASRLGNGETQYF.

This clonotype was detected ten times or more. Here the CDR3 reads CASSQMSIGGELFF. The CDR3, as DNA: TGTGCCAGCAGCCAAATGAGTATAGGCGGGGAGCTGTTTTTT. The genes are TRBV5-4 and TRBJ2-2, with D hard to call. The CDR3 has 14 residues. Trimming stripped 4 bases from V and 7 bases from J, with 14 bases between. Germline loops: CDR1 SGHNT, CDR2 YYREEE (reference sequence).

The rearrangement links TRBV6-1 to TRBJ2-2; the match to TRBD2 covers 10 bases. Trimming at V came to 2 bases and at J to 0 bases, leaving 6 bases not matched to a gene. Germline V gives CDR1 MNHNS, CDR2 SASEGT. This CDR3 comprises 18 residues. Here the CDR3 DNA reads TGTGCCAGCAGTGAATTGCGGACTAGCGGCGCGAACACCGGGGAGCTGTTTTTT. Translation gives CASSELRTSGANTGELFF.

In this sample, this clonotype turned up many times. This chain's CDR3 is CASEGAGDTQYF. As DNA, the CDR3 is TGCGCCAGTGAGGGGGCGGGAGATACGCAGTATTTT. J is TRBJ2-3 and V is TRBV10-2, with 7 bases fitting TRBD1. The CDR3 loop spans 12 amino acids. Trimming removed 9 bases from V and 5 bases from J; junction bases left unmatched: 5. CDR1 is WSHSY and CDR2 is SAAADI in the germline V gene.

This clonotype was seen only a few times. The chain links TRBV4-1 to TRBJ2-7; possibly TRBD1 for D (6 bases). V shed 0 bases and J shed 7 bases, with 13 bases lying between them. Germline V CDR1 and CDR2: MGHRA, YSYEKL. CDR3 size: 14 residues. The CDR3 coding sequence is TGCGCCAGCAGCCAAGAACAGGGAATGTTGGAGCAGTACTTC. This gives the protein CASSQEQGMLEQYF.

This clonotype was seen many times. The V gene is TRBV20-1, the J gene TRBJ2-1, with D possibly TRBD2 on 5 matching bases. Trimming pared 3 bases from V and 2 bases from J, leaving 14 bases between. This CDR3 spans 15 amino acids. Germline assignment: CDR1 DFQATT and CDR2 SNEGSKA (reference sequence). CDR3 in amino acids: CSARDSIIPYNEQFF. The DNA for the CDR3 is TGCAGTGCTAGGGACTCAATAATCCCCTACAATGAGCAGTTCTTC.

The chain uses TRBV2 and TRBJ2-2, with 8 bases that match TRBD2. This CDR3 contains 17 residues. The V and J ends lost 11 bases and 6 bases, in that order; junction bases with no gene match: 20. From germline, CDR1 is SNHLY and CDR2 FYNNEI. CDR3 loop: CAGPVDKRGWFAGELFF. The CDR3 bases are TGTGCCGGCCCCGTCGATAAGCGGGGGTGGTTCGCCGGGGAGCTGTTTTTT. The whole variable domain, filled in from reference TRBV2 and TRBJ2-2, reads EPEVTQTPSHQVTQMGQEVILRCVPISNHLYFYWYRQILGQKVEFLVSFYNNEISEKSEIFDDQFSVERPDGSNFTLKIRSTKLEDSAMYFCAGPVDKRGWFAGELFFGEGSRLTVL.

CDR3 nucleotides: TGCAGCGTTTTAGCAGGGGGCTATGGCTACACCTTC. It is translated as CSVLAGGYGYTF. This chain uses TRBV29-1 with TRBJ1-2, with TRBD1 matching 7 bases. Trimming removed 5 bases from V and 4 bases from J; junction bases left unmatched: 4. This CDR3 is built from 12 residues. Per germline, CDR1 SQVTM and CDR2 ANQGSEA.

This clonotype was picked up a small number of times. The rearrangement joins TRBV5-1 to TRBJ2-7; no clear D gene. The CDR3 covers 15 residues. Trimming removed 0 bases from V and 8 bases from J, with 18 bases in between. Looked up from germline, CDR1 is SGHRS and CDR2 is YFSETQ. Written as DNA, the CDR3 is TGCGCCAGCAGCTTGGGCGTCGCCCCTCTGATCCAGCAGTACTTC. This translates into CASSLGVAPLIQQYF. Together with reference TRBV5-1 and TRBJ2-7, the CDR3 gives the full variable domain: KAGVTQTPRYLIKTRGQQVTLSCSPISGHRSVSWYQQTPGQGLQFLFEYFSETQRNKGNFPGRFSGRQFSNSRSEMNVSTLELGDSALYLCASSLGVAPLIQQYFGPGTRLTVT.

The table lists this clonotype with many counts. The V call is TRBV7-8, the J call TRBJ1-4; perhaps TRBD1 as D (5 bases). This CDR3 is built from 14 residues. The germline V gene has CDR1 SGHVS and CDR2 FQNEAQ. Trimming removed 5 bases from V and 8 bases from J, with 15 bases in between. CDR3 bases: TGTGCCAGCAGCCTCGGGACGTCGAAGGAAAAACTGTTTTTT. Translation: CASSLGTSKEKLFF. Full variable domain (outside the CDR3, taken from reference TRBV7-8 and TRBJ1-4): GAGVSQSPRYKVAKRGQDVALRCDPISGHVSLFWYQQALGQGPEFLTYFQNEAQLDKSGLPSDRFFAERPEGSVSTLKIQRTQQEDSAVYLCASSLGTSKEKLFFGSGTQLSVL.